The clone carrying this T cell receptor (beta chain) has a count of ten or more. What it recognizes is unknown. The data were obtained in a study of T cell repertoires in cytomegalovirus infection. About the study: Researchers turned to recently identified HLA-C-restricted CMV epitopes as well as well-studied HLA-B-restricted ones. Points from the study as a whole: CMV carriers with the relevant HLA were identified by cumulative public TCR beta family frequency. Predominance within the ex vivo response was attributable to HLA-C-restricted CMV-specific TCR beta clonotypes.

TCRdb reprocessed the reads with MiXCR, giving one entry per CDR3 protein. The sample lists fewer than 850,000 distinct CDR3 sequences; almost 30% were seen once. Sample: cultured CD8+ T cells from PBMCs, taken from culture after CMV antigen stimulation. The sequence derives from a human donor in good health (CMV status not recorded). Some clones in this sample may be carry-over from other donors' samples.

CDR3 sequence reads: CASSLQGGGNQPQHF. CDR3 DNA: TGTGCCAGCAGTTTACAGGGTGGGGGCAATCAGCCCCAGCATTTT. This chain joins TRBV5-5 and TRBJ1-5; a weak D match, TRBD1 (6 bases). Trimming left V 5 bases short and J 2 bases short, with 14 bases between. The V gene's germline CDR1 is SGHKS and CDR2 YYEKEE (reference sequence). This CDR3 region has 15 residues. The full variable domain, rest sourced from reference TRBV5-5 and TRBJ1-5, is DAGVTQSPTHLIKTRGQQVTLRCSPISGHKSVSWYQQVLGQGPQFIFQYYEKEERGRGNFPDRFSARQFPNYSSELNVNALLLGDSALYLCASSLQGGGNQPQHFGDGTRLSIL.